These 16 T cell receptor beta chains share one sample of origin, sequenced in a study of circulating CD8 cells and anti-PD-1 response in melanoma. TCR libraries were prepared from around 15 ng of total RNA with the QIAseq Immune Repertoire TCR panel. TCRdb fed the reads into MiXCR, producing one record per CDR3 protein. This table has about 1,000 distinct CDR3 sequences, 4.5% to 6.5% appearing once. Sorting of live CD3+CD8+TCRalphabeta+ cells by PD-1 and/or TIGIT gave four subsets. Sequencing was performed on CD8+ T cells from PBMCs, taken at baseline or after one month of anti-PD-1 therapy (not recorded which). These receptors were collected from a human donor with melanoma.

By its share, this clonotype is large (0.1 to 1%). Here the CDR3 reads CASTPTPRREDGYTF. The CDR3, as DNA: TGTGCCAGCACCCCAACCCCTCGAAGGGAGGATGGCTACACCTTC. This rearrangement joins TRBV27 to TRBJ1-2; D not resolved. CDR1 MNHEY and CDR2 SMNVEV come from the germline V gene (reference sequence). CDR3 length: 15 residues. Trimming removed 7 bases from V and 6 bases from J, with 21 bases in between.

V and J are TRBV28 and TRBJ2-7, with TRBD2 as a possible D gene (5 bases). V was trimmed by 8 bases and J by 0 bases, leaving 17 bases between them. This CDR3 comprises 15 residues. Germline V CDR1 and CDR2: MDHEN, SYDVKM. The CDR3 DNA reads as TGTGCCAGCTCCGCTAATGTGGAGGTCTCCTACGAGCAGTACTTC. Protein: CASSANVEVSYEQYF.

This clonotype has a handful of counts. The missing conserved phenylalanine or tryptophan at the end of this CDR3 makes a read error likely. The genes are TRBV19 and TRBJ2-7, with 10 bases lining up with TRBD1. J gave up 3 bases and V 8 bases, and 7 bases lay outside the gene matches. From germline, CDR1 is LNHDA and CDR2 SQIVND (reference sequence). The CDR3 spans 14 residues. CDR3 sequence reads: CASQPTGGIYEQYL. The DNA of the CDR3 is TGTGCCAGTCAACCGACAGGGGGCATCTACGAGCAGTACCTC.

This clonotype is termed medium-sized. J is TRBJ2-7 and V is TRBV5-5; no clear D gene. Between the trimmed V and J ends, which lost 2 bases and 5 bases, there was a span of 14 bases. The CDR3 has 14 residues. Germline V gene data show CDR1 as SGHKS and CDR2 as YYEKEE (reference sequence). The CDR3 region has the DNA TGTGCCAGCAGCTTCCTAGGGAACGCGGACGAGCAGTACTTC. Amino acid sequence: CASSFLGNADEQYF.

By sample share, this clonotype is medium-sized (0.01 to 0.1%). The V and J genes are TRBV20-1 and TRBJ2-1; TRBD2 agrees at 9 bases. The CDR3 extends over 17 amino acids. Germline lookup yields CDR1 DFQATT and CDR2 SNEGSKA (reference sequence). The trim removed 0 bases at V and 9 bases at J, leaving 15 bases unmatched. The CDR3 region is CSARDGTGLRGGREQFF. The CDR3 region has the DNA TGCAGTGCTAGAGATGGGACTGGACTGCGGGGGGGACGTGAGCAGTTCTTC.

Within the sample, this clonotype is medium-sized. This chain connects TRBV7-3 to TRBJ2-7; 8 nucleotides match TRBD1. The CDR3 length is 13 residues. V dropped 2 bases and J dropped 6; count of bases not matched to a gene: 3. From germline, CDR1 is SGHTA and CDR2 FQGTGA. Written as DNA, the CDR3 is TGTGCCAGCAGCTTATCAGGGGGCGGCGAGCAGTACTTC. Translation: CASSLSGGGEQYF.

By share, this clonotype counts as medium-sized. This chain joins TRBV30 and TRBJ2-5, with 8 bases fitting TRBD1. Germline values: CDR1 GTSNPN, CDR2 SVGIG (reference sequence). Unmatched junction bases numbered 8, after V lost 4 bases and J lost 1 base. The CDR3 is made up of 15 amino acids. The CDR3 sequence: CAWTPLGQGQETQYF. CDR3 DNA sequence: TGTGCCTGGACGCCCCTTGGACAGGGCCAAGAGACCCAGTACTTC.

This clonotype ranks as large. The rearrangement joins TRBV4-1 to TRBJ2-1; 9 bases match TRBD2. CDR3 length: 17 residues. From germline, CDR1 is MGHRA and CDR2 YSYEKL. V lost 1 base and J lost 4; bases outside the gene matches: 8. The CDR3 DNA sequence: TGCGCCAGCAGCCAAGTGGGAGCGGGGGGATGGTACAATGAGCAGTTCTTC. Translating gives CASSQVGAGGWYNEQFF.

Within the sample, this clonotype is large. CDR3 loop: CASSHPRGTSGVGEQFF. The CDR3 nucleotides are TGTGCCAGCAGCCACCCTCGCGGGACTAGCGGGGTGGGTGAGCAGTTCTTC. J is TRBJ2-1 and V is TRBV7-9; 13 bases are a match to TRBD2. J lost 9 bases, V lost 5 bases, and 13 bases had no gene match. The CDR3 sequence is 17 residues long. Germline V gives CDR1 SEHNR, CDR2 FQNEAQ (reference sequence).

By its share, this clonotype is medium-sized. The V and J genes are TRBV28 and TRBJ2-3; D tentatively reads TRBD1 or TRBD2 (7 bases each). Germline CDR1 and CDR2: MDHEN and SYDVKM. The CDR3 loop spans 14 amino acids. V dropped 5 bases and J dropped 5 bases, with 14 bases sitting between them. The DNA of the CDR3 is TGTGCCAGCAGTCCGACAGGGAGGGGAGATACGCAGTATTTT. Its translation is CASSPTGRGDTQYF.

By frequency in the sample, this clonotype is large. This sequence joins TRBV7-2 and TRBJ2-3; a weak D match, TRBD2 (7 bases). V lost 0 bases to trimming and J lost 5 bases, with 9 bases between them. This CDR3 contains 14 residues. Germline CDR1 reads SGHTA; CDR2 reads FQGNSA. CDR3 protein: CASSLARGGDTQYF. CDR3 in DNA: TGTGCCAGCAGCTTAGCTAGGGGGGGAGATACGCAGTATTTT.

This clonotype is termed medium-sized. The J gene is TRBJ2-3, the V gene TRBV29-1; TRBD1 agrees at 9 bases. The V segment lost 6 bases and the J segment 3 bases; nucleotides outside the gene matches: 4. This CDR3 region has 13 residues. Germline V lookup: CDR1 SQVTM, CDR2 ANQGSEA. CDR3 sequence (DNA): TGCAGCGTCGACAGGGGGAGGACAGATACGCAGTATTTT. Amino acid sequence: CSVDRGRTDTQYF.

By share, this clonotype counts as large. CDR3 in DNA: TGTGCCAGCAGCCAAGAACGCGGGGGGGCCAATGAGCAGTTCTTC. Translation: CASSQERGGANEQFF. The chain is built from TRBV4-2 and TRBJ2-1, with 9 bases lining up with TRBD2. The J segment lost 6 bases and the V segment lost 0 bases, leaving 3 bases of the junction unmatched. The length of the CDR3 is 15 residues. Germline V CDR1 and CDR2: LGHNA, YNFKEQ.

In its sample, this clonotype is large. The chain joins TRBV2 to TRBJ2-3; D is unclear. The CDR3 has 15 residues. V shed 6 bases and J shed 3 bases, with 16 bases lying between them. In germline, CDR1 is SNHLY, CDR2 FYNNEI. The CDR3 spells CASSPSELGTDTQYF. CDR3 coding DNA: TGTGCCAGCAGCCCTAGTGAACTGGGGACAGATACGCAGTATTTT. Complete variable domain (other parts from reference TRBV2 and TRBJ2-3): EPEVTQTPSHQVTQMGQEVILRCVPISNHLYFYWYRQILGQKVEFLVSFYNNEISEKSEIFDDQFSVERPDGSNFTLKIRSTKLEDSAMYFCASSPSELGTDTQYFGPGTRLTVL.

Sample share makes this clonotype medium-sized. The chain uses TRBV4-1 and TRBJ1-1; D unclear. CDR3 length equals 14 residues. Deletions cut 0 bases from V and 0 bases from J, with 5 bases between. Germline-derived CDR1 and CDR2 are MGHRA and YSYEKL. Written as DNA, the CDR3 is TGCGCCAGCAGCCAAGAAGAGTTGAACACTGAAGCTTTCTTT. Its protein is CASSQEELNTEAFF.

This clonotype is judged medium-sized. V and J are TRBV27 and TRBJ1-5; D unclear. The V gene's germline CDR1 is MNHEY and CDR2 SMNVEV (reference sequence). V was trimmed by 4 bases and J by 3 bases, leaving 7 bases between them. The CDR3 is made up of 13 amino acids. CDR3 coding DNA: TGTGCCAGCAGTTCCAATATCAATCAGCCCCAGCATTTT. Encoded protein: CASSSNINQPQHF.